The 31 T cell receptor beta chains below all came from one sample that was sequenced in a study of shared clonotypes between healthy human individuals. TCRdb's table, derived via immunoSEQ multiplex PCR, lists solely in-frame clones and lacks some. This sample carries more than 550,000 clones, over 55% of them seen once, and the ten largest clones take approximately 1.8%. The sequencing sample was made of memory CD4+ T cells sorted from blood. The subset here: CD45RA-negative fraction. Receptors were obtained from a woman in her 30s in good health.

This chain connects TRBV10-3 to TRBJ2-7, with 12 bases that match TRBD1. This CDR3 is built from 15 residues. Per the germline V gene, CDR1 is ENHRY and CDR2 is SYGVKD. J was trimmed by 5 bases and V by 10 bases; bases with no gene match: 12. The CDR3 protein is CATSTPGQGANEQYF. As DNA, the CDR3 is TGTGCCACCTCGACCCCGGGACAGGGGGCCAACGAGCAGTACTTC.

This clone was found once. V is TRBV11-2 and J is TRBJ2-7; 9 bases match TRBD1. V lost 3 bases, J lost 5 bases, and 8 bases stayed unmatched. The CDR3 is 15 amino acids. Germline loops: CDR1 SGHAT, CDR2 FQNNGV. The CDR3 coding sequence is TGTGCCAGCAGCTTTACAGGGGGCCCCAGGGACGAGCAGTACTTC. Its protein is CASSFTGGPRDEQYF. Combining the CDR3 with reference TRBV11-2 and TRBJ2-7 gives the whole variable domain EAGVAQSPRYKIIEKRQSVAFWCNPISGHATLYWYQQILGQGPKLLIQFQNNGVVDDSQLPKDRFSAERLKGVDSTLKIQPAKLEDSAVYLCASSFTGGPRDEQYFGPGTRLTVT.

The chain combines TRBV19 with TRBJ2-7; the match to TRBD1 covers 8 bases. The CDR3 length is 14 residues. The germline V gene has CDR1 LNHDA and CDR2 SQIVND (reference sequence). Germline trimming cut 4 bases from V and 4 bases from J; bases unmatched to any gene: 6. The CDR3 DNA is TGTGCCAGTAGTAAACAGGGGGGAATATACGAGCAGTACTTC. Translating it yields CASSKQGGIYEQYF.

This rearrangement joins TRBV5-1 to TRBJ2-5; 7 positions agree with TRBD1. Trimming at V came to 4 bases and at J to 1 base, leaving 10 bases not matched to a gene. Germline CDR1 SGHRS, CDR2 YFSETQ. This CDR3 has 16 residues. The CDR3 sequence: CASSKNHGTAQETQYF. CDR3 DNA sequence: TGCGCCAGCAGCAAGAACCACGGGACAGCCCAAGAGACCCAGTACTTC. Complete variable domain (other parts from reference TRBV5-1 and TRBJ2-5): KAGVTQTPRYLIKTRGQQVTLSCSPISGHRSVSWYQQTPGQGLQFLFEYFSETQRNKGNFPGRFSGRQFSNSRSEMNVSTLELGDSALYLCASSKNHGTAQETQYFGPGTRLLVL.

This clone has just one count. The V gene is TRBV19, the J gene TRBJ1-2; tentative D call: TRBD1 (5 bases). Germline values: CDR1 LNHDA, CDR2 SQIVND (reference sequence). Trimming pared 4 bases from V and 2 bases from J, leaving 11 bases between. CDR3 size: 14 residues. The CDR3 DNA is TGTGCCAGTAGTAGGGGCCCCGACAACTATGGCTACACCTTC. Translation gives CASSRGPDNYGYTF.

The table lists this clone with a few counts. The gene calls are TRBV4-2 and TRBJ2-6, with TRBD1 matching over 7 bases. Trimming cost V 4 bases and J 0 bases; bases outside gene matches: 0. CDR3 length: 15 residues. Germline loops: CDR1 LGHNA, CDR2 YNFKEQ. DNA of the CDR3: TGTGCCAGCAGCCGACAGGGCTCTGGGGCCAACGTCCTGACTTTC. It translates to CASSRQGSGANVLTF.

The chain employs TRBV5-1 and TRBJ2-1, with D unclear. V lost 6 bases to trimming and J lost 2 bases, with 15 bases between them. The CDR3 consists of 15 residues. The germline V gene has CDR1 SGHRS and CDR2 YFSETQ. DNA of the CDR3: TGCGCCAGCAAAGGGCGCGCAGGCCCCTACAATGAGCAGTTCTTC. Translated, it gives CASKGRAGPYNEQFF.

On this clone: A much larger clone lies a single base off, so this may be a read error. The V gene is TRBV28, the J gene TRBJ2-3; TRBD2 agrees at 10 bases. The CDR3 consists of 15 residues. Germline lookup yields CDR1 MDHEN and CDR2 SYDVKM. V lost 6 bases to trimming and J lost 0 bases; unmatched junction nucleotides: 3. In DNA, the CDR3 is TGTGCCAGCAGGTCGACTAGCGGGAGCACAGATACGCAGTATTTT. Amino acids: CASRSTSGSTDTQYF.

This chain links TRBV19 with TRBJ1-2; TRBD1 might be the D (5 bases). Germline V gene sequence: CDR1 LNHDA, CDR2 SQIVND (reference sequence). V lost 3 bases and J lost 6, with 20 bases in between. The CDR3 runs 16 residues. The CDR3 is CASSIDSYYGANGYTF. The CDR3 coding sequence is TGTGCCAGTAGTATCGACAGTTACTATGGTGCGAATGGCTACACCTTC. The whole variable domain, remainder taken from reference TRBV19 and TRBJ1-2, is DGGITQSPKYLFRKEGQNVTLSCEQNLNHDAMYWYRQDPGQGLRLIYYSQIVNDFQKGDIAEGYSVSREKKESFPLTVTSAQKNPTAFYLCASSIDSYYGANGYTFGSGTRLTVV.

This clone showed up just once. The chain links TRBV7-8 to TRBJ1-1; 9 nucleotides align to TRBD1. Germline assignment: CDR1 SGHVS and CDR2 FQNEAQ. This CDR3 spans 16 amino acids. After removal of 3 bases from V and 3 bases from J, the junction contained 8 bases not matched to a gene. The CDR3 bases are TGTGCCAGCAGCTTGGGACAGGGCTTAGGAGACACTGAAGCTTTCTTT. Residues: CASSLGQGLGDTEAFF.

The chain carries TRBV11-2 and TRBJ2-1; D not certain. V lost 5 bases and J 0 bases, leaving 5 bases between the germline ends. The CDR3 runs 13 residues. Germline lookup yields CDR1 SGHAT and CDR2 FQNNGV. Here the CDR3 DNA reads TGTGCCAGCAGCACGAGCTCCTACAATGAGCAGTTCTTC. Translated: CASSTSSYNEQFF. The full variable domain, rest sourced from reference TRBV11-2 and TRBJ2-1, is EAGVAQSPRYKIIEKRQSVAFWCNPISGHATLYWYQQILGQGPKLLIQFQNNGVVDDSQLPKDRFSAERLKGVDSTLKIQPAKLEDSAVYLCASSTSSYNEQFFGPGTRLTVL.

This clone was detected only once. This sequence joins TRBV25-1 and TRBJ2-3; 8 bases agree with TRBD2. The germline gives CDR1 MGHDK, CDR2 SYGVNS. With V trimmed by 2 bases and J by 3 bases, 10 bases remained unmatched. The CDR3 length is 17 residues. The CDR3 DNA reads as TGTGCCAGCAGTGAAAGGATGTCTAGCGGGCTGACAGATACGCAGTATTTT. Protein sequence: CASSERMSSGLTDTQYF.

The chain is built from TRBV6-1 and TRBJ2-7; a weak D match, TRBD1 (6 bases). Trimming shortened V by 4 bases and J by 5 bases, and 12 bases separated the two germline ends. Germline CDR1 is MNHNS and CDR2 is SASEGT. The CDR3 runs to 13 residues. In nucleotides, the CDR3 is TGTGCCAGCAGTGGGTACAGGGCTAACGAGCAGTACTTC. Amino acids: CASSGYRANEQYF.

This clone was recorded a few times. The CDR3 sequence: CASSFSAPPQFF. CDR3 coding DNA: TGTGCCAGCAGCTTCAGCGCCCCTCCACAGTTCTTC. The chain is built from TRBV7-9 and TRBJ2-1; D ambiguous. The CDR3 contains 12 residues. CDR1 is SEHNR, CDR2 FQNEAQ, per germline (reference sequence). V gave up 3 bases and J gave up 13 bases, with 13 bases separating them.

The chain uses TRBV9 and TRBJ1-1; maybe TRBD1 (6 bases). The CDR3 runs 15 residues. Germline lookup yields CDR1 SGDLS and CDR2 YYNGEE. The V end was cut by 0 bases, the J end by 5 bases, with 14 bases between. The CDR3 spells CASSVAGGGETEAFF. The CDR3 nucleotides read TGTGCCAGCAGCGTAGCTGGGGGGGGCGAAACTGAAGCTTTCTTT.

This chain links TRBV18 with TRBJ1-2; 10 bases align to TRBD1. J was trimmed by 4 bases and V by 3 bases; bases with no gene match: 5. Germline CDR1 is KGHSH and CDR2 is LQKENI. This CDR3 has 15 residues. For the CDR3, the DNA is TGTGCCAGCTCACCCCCTGACAGGGGGCTCTATGGCTACACCTTC. Its translation: CASSPPDRGLYGYTF.

This chain links TRBV5-4 with TRBJ1-3; no definite D call. The length of the CDR3 is 14 residues. Per the germline V gene, CDR1 is SGHNT and CDR2 is YYREEE (reference sequence). The V end lost 0 bases, the J end lost 9 bases, and 13 bases lay between the germline ends. CDR3 nucleotide sequence: TGTGCCAGCAGCTTGGAGATGGTGGGATCCACCATATATTTT. This translates into CASSLEMVGSTIYF.

About this clone: The sample holds other DNA sequences that translate to the same CDR3. CDR3 coding DNA: TGCGCCAGCAGCCCCCCGCTCGGGGGTGATGAAAAACTGTTTTTT. Amino acids: CASSPPLGGDEKLFF. This chain links TRBV5-1 with TRBJ1-4, with D perhaps matching TRBD1 (5 bases). Deletions cut 4 bases from V and 6 bases from J, with 16 bases between. The CDR3 sequence is 15 residues long. From germline, CDR1 is SGHRS and CDR2 YFSETQ.

This sequence joins TRBV10-1 and TRBJ2-1, with D perhaps TRBD1 or TRBD2 (5 bases each). Germline values: CDR1 WNHNN, CDR2 SYGVQD (reference sequence). Trimming cost V 1 base and J 3 bases, with 10 bases left between them. CDR3 length equals 15 residues. The CDR3 DNA follows: TGCGCCAGCAGTGAGTTTGTGGGGGACTACAATGAGCAGTTCTTC. It codes for CASSEFVGDYNEQFF.

This chain joins TRBV5-1 and TRBJ2-3; D unresolved. The V end was cut by 4 bases, the J end by 1 base, with 13 bases between. CDR1 and CDR2 (germline): SGHRS, YFSETQ. This CDR3 region has 15 residues. The chain's CDR3 is CASSTQPQGTDTQYF. Here the CDR3 DNA reads TGCGCCAGCAGCACCCAACCCCAGGGCACAGATACGCAGTATTTT.

The chain links TRBV2 to TRBJ1-2; TRBD1 matches at 7 bases. The CDR3 has 12 residues. J was trimmed by 5 bases and V by 6 bases; bases with no gene match: 3. Germline V lookup: CDR1 SNHLY, CDR2 FYNNEI. This chain's CDR3 is CASSGQAYGYTF. The DNA for the CDR3 is TGTGCCAGCAGCGGACAGGCGTATGGCTACACCTTC.

Worth noting for this clone: The sample holds other DNA sequences that translate to the same CDR3. This chain connects TRBV28 to TRBJ2-5; D tentatively fits TRBD1 or TRBD2 (5 bases each). This CDR3 has 13 residues. Germline values: CDR1 MDHEN, CDR2 SYDVKM. Trimming stripped 2 bases from V and 4 bases from J, with 8 bases between. CDR3 sequence: CASSLGGRETQYF. The CDR3 DNA reads as TGTGCCAGCAGTTTAGGGGGAAGAGAGACCCAGTACTTC.

The V call is TRBV15, the J call TRBJ1-5, with a weak D call TRBD1 (5 bases). The CDR3 loop spans 19 amino acids. The germline V gene encodes CDR1 LNHNV and CDR2 YYDKDF (reference sequence). Trimming left V 0 bases short and J 3 bases short, with 21 bases between. The CDR3 nucleotides are TGTGCCACCAGCAGAGATCTTCGGGCAGGGAAGAGCTCCAATCAGCCCCAGCATTTT. Amino acids: CATSRDLRAGKSSNQPQHF.

This clone was detected only once. The CDR3 here is CASGRTHGLDPSYNEQFF. In DNA form, the CDR3 reads TGTGCCAGCGGTCGGACCCACGGGCTGGACCCCTCCTACAATGAGCAGTTCTTC. This rearrangement joins TRBV5-4 to TRBJ2-1; no definite D call. Germline V CDR1 and CDR2: SGHNT, YYREEE (reference sequence). This CDR3 is 18 amino acids long. Trimming pared 7 bases from V and 0 bases from J, leaving 23 bases between.

The chain has TRBV7-9 and TRBJ2-5; no clear D gene. The CDR3 totals 15 residues. The germline V gene has CDR1 SEHNR and CDR2 FQNEAQ (reference sequence). Trimming shortened V by 1 base and J by 1 base, and 10 bases separated the two germline ends. Written as DNA, the CDR3 is TGTGCCAGCAGCTTAGAGCCAGCCGCCCAAGAGACCCAGTACTTC. This encodes CASSLEPAAQETQYF.

A few counts support this clone. The chain combines TRBV2 with TRBJ2-1; D is perhaps TRBD1 or TRBD2 (5 bases each). CDR3 length: 11 amino acids. V was clipped by 5 bases and J by 13 bases, with 12 bases between them. The germline V gene encodes CDR1 SNHLY and CDR2 FYNNEI. The CDR3 reads CASSLRGQQFF. Here the CDR3 DNA reads TGTGCCAGCAGTCTCCGGGGCCAACAGTTCTTC.

In its sample, this clone was seen once. The chain joins TRBV6-6 to TRBJ2-7; 7 bases line up with TRBD1. Trimming removed 0 bases from V and 1 base from J; junction bases left unmatched: 3. The CDR3 runs 15 residues. Per the germline V gene, CDR1 is MNHNY and CDR2 is SVGAGI (reference sequence). The CDR3 nucleotides read TGTGCCAGCAGTTACTCTCCAGGGGGATCCTACGAGCAGTACTTC. Protein: CASSYSPGGSYEQYF.

CDR3 in DNA: TGTGCCTGGAGTGAGGGGTGGGGTAACACTGAAGCTTTCTTT. Translated, it gives CAWSEGWGNTEAFF. V and J are TRBV30 and TRBJ1-1, with D possibly being TRBD1 (5 bases). The CDR3 covers 14 residues. The germline V gene encodes CDR1 GTSNPN and CDR2 SVGIG (reference sequence). V was clipped by 1 base and J by 2 bases, with 11 bases between them.

Concerning this clone: The sample contains more than one DNA sequence encoding this CDR3. V gene TRBV6-6 combines with J gene TRBJ1-5; 8 bases are a match to TRBD1. The V segment lost 4 bases and the J segment 4 bases; nucleotides outside the gene matches: 9. The length of the CDR3 is 16 residues. Germline loops: CDR1 MNHNY, CDR2 SVGAGI (reference sequence). CDR3 coding DNA: TGTGCCAGCAGTTCCACTACAGGGGGAGGGAATCAGCCCCAGCATTTT. Its protein product is CASSSTTGGGNQPQHF.

The CDR3 is CASSAAGASKQYF. The DNA for the CDR3 is TGTGCCAGCAGCGCAGCGGGAGCTAGTAAGCAGTACTTC. The chain recombines TRBV9 with TRBJ2-7; 8 nucleotides agree with TRBD2. The CDR3 loop spans 13 amino acids. Germline CDR1 and CDR2: SGDLS and YYNGEE. J was trimmed by 8 bases and V by 3 bases; bases with no gene match: 7.

The chain carries TRBV18 and TRBJ2-1; D is possibly TRBD2 (5 bases). Germline V lookup: CDR1 KGHSH, CDR2 LQKENI. Trimming cost V 6 bases and J 3 bases, with 12 bases left between them. CDR3 length: 14 residues. Here the CDR3 DNA reads TGTGCCAGCTCTCCCTCAGGAGGCTACAATGAGCAGTTCTTC. Protein sequence: CASSPSGGYNEQFF.